This TCR beta chain emerged from a study of Graves' ophthalmopathy and Graves' hyperthyroidism. In the study overall: There was a collection of peripheral blood at initial diagnosis, before any treatment. Study findings and constraints: Blood samples also showed most expanded thyroid clonotypes exceeding 0.001 frequency.

This clonotype was picked up many times. Its cognate antigen is unknown. V lost 4 bases, J lost 3 bases, and 11 bases stayed unmatched. This CDR3 has 16 amino acids. CDR1 is MDHEN, CDR2 SYDVKM, per germline. From RNA, the CDR3 regions of TCR beta chains were amplified and sequenced. After a first-round RT-PCR with HTBI primers, a second-round multiplex PCR was run. TCRdb reprocessed the multiplex PCR reads with MiXCR, giving one entry per CDR3 protein. Of approximately 460,000 distinct CDR3 sequences listed, around an eighth were seen once; the top ten hold approximately 9.8%. Ophthalmopathy was moderately-to-severely active, CAS at least 3, NOSPECS at least 4, lasting under 3 months. Thyroid ultrasound, orbital computed tomography, TRAb, serum thyroxine and clinical symptoms formed the basis of diagnosis.

The sequencing input was blood. The V and J genes are TRBV28 and TRBJ2-7; TRBD1 matches at 8 bases. This sequence originates from a woman aged 25 to 39 with Graves' ophthalmopathy. The CDR3 DNA is TGTGCCAGCAGTTCCTCTCTGATAGGGACAGGCTACGAGCAGTACTTC. Residues: CASSSSLIGTGYEQYF. The whole variable domain, filled in from reference TRBV28 and TRBJ2-7, reads DVKVTQSSRYLVKRTGEKVFLECVQDMDHENMFWYRQDPGLGLRLIYFSYDVKMKEKGDIPEGYSVSREKKERFSLILESASTNQTSMYLCASSSSLIGTGYEQYFGPGTRLTVT.